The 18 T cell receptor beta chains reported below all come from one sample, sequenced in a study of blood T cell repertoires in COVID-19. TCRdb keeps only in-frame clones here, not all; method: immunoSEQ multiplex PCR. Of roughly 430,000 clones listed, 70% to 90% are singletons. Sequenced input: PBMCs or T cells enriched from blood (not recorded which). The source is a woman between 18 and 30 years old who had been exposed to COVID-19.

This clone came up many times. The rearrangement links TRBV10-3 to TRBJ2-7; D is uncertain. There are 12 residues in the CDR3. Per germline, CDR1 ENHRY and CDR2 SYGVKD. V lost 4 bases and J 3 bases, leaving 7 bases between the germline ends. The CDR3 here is CAISAELYEQYF. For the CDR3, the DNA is TGTGCCATCAGTGCTGAGCTCTACGAGCAGTACTTC.

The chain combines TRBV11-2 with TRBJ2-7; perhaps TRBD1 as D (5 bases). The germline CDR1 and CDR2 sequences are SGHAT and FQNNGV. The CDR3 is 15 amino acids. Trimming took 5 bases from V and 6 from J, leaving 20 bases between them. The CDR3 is CASSTGHGPLFEQYF. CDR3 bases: TGTGCCAGCAGCACAGGACACGGTCCTCTGTTCGAGCAGTACTTC.

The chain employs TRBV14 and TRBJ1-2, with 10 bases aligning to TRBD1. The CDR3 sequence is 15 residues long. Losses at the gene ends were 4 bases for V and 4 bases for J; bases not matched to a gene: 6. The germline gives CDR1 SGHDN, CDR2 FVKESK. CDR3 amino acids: CASSPSTGGSYGYTF. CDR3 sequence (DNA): TGTGCCAGCAGCCCCTCGACAGGGGGCTCCTATGGCTACACCTTC. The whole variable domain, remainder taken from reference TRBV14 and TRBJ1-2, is EAGVTQFPSHSVIEKGQTVTLRCDPISGHDNLYWYRRVMGKEIKFLLHFVKESKQDESGMPNNRFLAERTGGTYSTLKVQPAELEDSGVYFCASSPSTGGSYGYTFGSGTRLTVV.

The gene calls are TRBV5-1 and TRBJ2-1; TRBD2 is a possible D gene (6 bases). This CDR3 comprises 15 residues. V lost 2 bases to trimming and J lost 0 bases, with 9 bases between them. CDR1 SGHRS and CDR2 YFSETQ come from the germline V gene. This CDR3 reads CASSFGLPSYNEQFF. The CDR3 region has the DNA TGCGCCAGCAGCTTCGGACTACCCTCCTACAATGAGCAGTTCTTC.

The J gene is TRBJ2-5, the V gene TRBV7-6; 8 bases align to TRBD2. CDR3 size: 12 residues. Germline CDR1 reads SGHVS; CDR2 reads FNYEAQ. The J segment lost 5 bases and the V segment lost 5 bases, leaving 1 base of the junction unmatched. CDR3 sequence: CASSRGGETQYF. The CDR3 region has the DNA TGTGCCAGCAGCCGGGGGGGGGAGACCCAGTACTTC.

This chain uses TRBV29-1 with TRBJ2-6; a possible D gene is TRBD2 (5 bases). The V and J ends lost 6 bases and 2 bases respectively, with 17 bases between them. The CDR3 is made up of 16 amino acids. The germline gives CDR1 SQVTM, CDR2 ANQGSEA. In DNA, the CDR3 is TGCAGCGTCCCCGGCCCCGAGGAGGCTGGGGCCAACGTCCTGACTTTC. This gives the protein CSVPGPEEAGANVLTF.

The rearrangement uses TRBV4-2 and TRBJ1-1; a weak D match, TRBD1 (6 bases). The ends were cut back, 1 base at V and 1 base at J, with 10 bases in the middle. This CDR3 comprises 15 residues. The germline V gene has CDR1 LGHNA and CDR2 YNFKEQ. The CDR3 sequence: CASSQAGTTNTEAFF. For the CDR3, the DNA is TGTGCCAGCAGCCAAGCCGGGACAACGAACACTGAAGCTTTCTTT.

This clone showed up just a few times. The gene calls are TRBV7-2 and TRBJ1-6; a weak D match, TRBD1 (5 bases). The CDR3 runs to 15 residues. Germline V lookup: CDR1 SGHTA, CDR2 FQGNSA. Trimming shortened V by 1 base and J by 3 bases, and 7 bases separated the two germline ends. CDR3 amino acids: CASSLGTLYNSPLHF. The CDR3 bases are TGTGCCAGCAGCTTAGGGACACTCTATAATTCACCCCTCCACTTT.

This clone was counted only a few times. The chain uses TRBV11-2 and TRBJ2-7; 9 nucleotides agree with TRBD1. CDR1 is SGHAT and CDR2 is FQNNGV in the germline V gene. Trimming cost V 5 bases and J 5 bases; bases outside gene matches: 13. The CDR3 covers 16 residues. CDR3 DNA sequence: TGTGCCAGCAGCCTTTCCGGCGACAGGGGGTTTGACGAGCAGTACTTC. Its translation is CASSLSGDRGFDEQYF.

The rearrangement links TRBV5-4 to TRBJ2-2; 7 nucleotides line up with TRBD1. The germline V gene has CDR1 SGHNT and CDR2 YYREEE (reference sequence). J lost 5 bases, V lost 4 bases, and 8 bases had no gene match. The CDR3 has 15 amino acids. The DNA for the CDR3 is TGTGCCAGCAGCGGACAGGACGGACCAACCGGGGAGCTGTTTTTT. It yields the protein CASSGQDGPTGELFF. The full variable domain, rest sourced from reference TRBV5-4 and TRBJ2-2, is ETGVTQSPTHLIKTRGQQVTLRCSSQSGHNTVSWYQQALGQGPQFIFQYYREEENGRGNFPPRFSGLQFPNYSSELNVNALELDDSALYLCASSGQDGPTGELFFGEGSRLTVL.

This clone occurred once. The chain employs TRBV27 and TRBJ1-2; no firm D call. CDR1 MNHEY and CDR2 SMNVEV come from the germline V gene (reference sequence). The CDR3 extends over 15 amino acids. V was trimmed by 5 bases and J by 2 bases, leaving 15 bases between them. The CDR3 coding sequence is TGTGCCAGCAGTCCCCTCCTTGGCGGGAACTATGGCTACACCTTC. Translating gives CASSPLLGGNYGYTF.

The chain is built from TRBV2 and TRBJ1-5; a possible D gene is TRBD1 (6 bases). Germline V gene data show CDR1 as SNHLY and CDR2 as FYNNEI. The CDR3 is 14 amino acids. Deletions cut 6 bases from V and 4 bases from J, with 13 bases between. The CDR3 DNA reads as TGTGCCAGCAGGAGACAGGCTAATAATCAGCCCCAGCATTTT. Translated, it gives CASRRQANNQPQHF. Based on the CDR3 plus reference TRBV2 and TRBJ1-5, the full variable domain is EPEVTQTPSHQVTQMGQEVILRCVPISNHLYFYWYRQILGQKVEFLVSFYNNEISEKSEIFDDQFSVERPDGSNFTLKIRSTKLEDSAMYFCASRRQANNQPQHFGDGTRLSIL.

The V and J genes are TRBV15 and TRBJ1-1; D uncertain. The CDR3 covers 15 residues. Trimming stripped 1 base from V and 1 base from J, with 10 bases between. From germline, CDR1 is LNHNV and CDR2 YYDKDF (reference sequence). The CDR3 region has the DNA TGTGCCACCAGCAGAGCGAGGGCAGGGAACACTGAAGCTTTCTTT. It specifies CATSRARAGNTEAFF. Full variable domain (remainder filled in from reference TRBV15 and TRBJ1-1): DAMVIQNPRYQVTQFGKPVTLSCSQTLNHNVMYWYQQKSSQAPKLLFHYYDKDFNNEADTPDNFQSRRPNTSFCFLDIRSPGLGDTAMYLCATSRARAGNTEAFFGQGTRLTVV.

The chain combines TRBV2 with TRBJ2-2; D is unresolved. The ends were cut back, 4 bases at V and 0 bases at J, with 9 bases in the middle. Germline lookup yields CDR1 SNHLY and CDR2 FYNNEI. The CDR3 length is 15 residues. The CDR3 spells CASSARLANTGELFF. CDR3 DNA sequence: TGTGCCAGCAGTGCTCGGCTAGCGAACACCGGGGAGCTGTTTTTT.

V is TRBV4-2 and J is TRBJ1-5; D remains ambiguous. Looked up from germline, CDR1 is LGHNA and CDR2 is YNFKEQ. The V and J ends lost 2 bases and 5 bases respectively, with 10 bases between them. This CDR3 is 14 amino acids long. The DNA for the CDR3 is TGTGCCAGCAGCCAAACCCTCGGAGATCAGCCCCAGCATTTT. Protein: CASSQTLGDQPQHF.

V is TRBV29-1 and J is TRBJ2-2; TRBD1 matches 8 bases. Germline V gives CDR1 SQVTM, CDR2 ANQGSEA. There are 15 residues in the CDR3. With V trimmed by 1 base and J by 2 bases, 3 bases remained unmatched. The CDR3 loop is CSVEGAGGNTGELFF. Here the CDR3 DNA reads TGCAGCGTTGAAGGGGCAGGGGGCAACACCGGGGAGCTGTTTTTT.

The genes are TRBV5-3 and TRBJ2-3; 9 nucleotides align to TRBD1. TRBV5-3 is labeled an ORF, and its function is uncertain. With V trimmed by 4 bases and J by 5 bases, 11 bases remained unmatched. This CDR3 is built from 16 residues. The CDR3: CARSMLGTGNGDTQYF. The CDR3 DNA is TGTGCCAGAAGCATGCTAGGGACAGGGAACGGAGATACGCAGTATTTT.

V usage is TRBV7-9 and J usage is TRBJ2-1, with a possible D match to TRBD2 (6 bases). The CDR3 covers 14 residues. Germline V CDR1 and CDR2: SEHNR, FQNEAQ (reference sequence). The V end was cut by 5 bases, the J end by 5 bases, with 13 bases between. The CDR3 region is CASSRAGSHNEQFF. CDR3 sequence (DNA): TGTGCCAGCAGCCGGGCGGGATCACACAATGAGCAGTTCTTC.